The 8 T cell receptor beta chains below were found in one sample sequenced in a study of early T cells in non-severe SARS-CoV-2 infection. TCRdb passed the 5' RACE reads through MiXCR, listing each CDR3 protein once. The data contain approximately 28,000 distinct CDR3 sequences, roughly 4.5% of them singletons. Sequencing was performed on whole blood, taken at baseline. The receptors shown here come from an adult who was a healthcare worker with PCR-confirmed SARS-CoV-2 infection or an uninfected control (not recorded which).

This clonotype was observed many times. V gene TRBV7-9 combines with J gene TRBJ2-4; 7 bases map to TRBD2. Germline CDR1 is SEHNR and CDR2 is FQNEAQ (reference sequence). The CDR3 is 14 residues long. V gave up 5 bases and J gave up 8 bases; unmatched junction bases: 9. The CDR3 reads CASSPTAGRDIQYF. In DNA form, the CDR3 reads TGTGCCAGCAGCCCAACAGCGGGAAGGGACATTCAGTACTTC. The full variable domain, in which reference TRBV7-9 and TRBJ2-4 provide the parts outside the CDR3, is DTGVSQNPRHKITKRGQNVTFRCDPISEHNRLYWYRQTLGQGPEFLTYFQNEAQLEKSRLLSDRFSAERPKGSFSTLEIQRTEQGDSAMYLCASSPTAGRDIQYFGAGTRLSVL.

This clonotype has at least ten counts. This rearrangement joins TRBV21-1 to TRBJ2-7; the DNA was not used to check the table's D call, TRBD1. TRBV21-1 constitutes a pseudogene. The CDR3 loop spans 16 amino acids. The CDR3 region is CASSNSHRVEMYEQYF. CDR3 sequence (DNA): TGTGCCAGCAGCAATTCTCACAGGGTAGAGATGTACGAGCAGTACTTC.

Only a few counts were recorded for this clonotype. This chain joins TRBV6-2 or TRBV6-3 and TRBJ2-5; 8 bases line up with TRBD2. Germline V gene sequence: CDR1 MNHEY, CDR2 SVGEGT. Unmatched junction bases numbered 4, after V lost 4 bases and J lost 0 bases. The CDR3 has 15 amino acids. The CDR3 region is CASSSGRGDQETQYF. DNA for the CDR3: TGTGCCAGCAGTTCAGGGCGGGGGGACCAAGAGACCCAGTACTTC.

The V gene is TRBV28, the J gene TRBJ1-6; 8 positions match TRBD1. The CDR3 has 14 amino acids. The V gene's germline CDR1 is MDHEN and CDR2 SYDVKM. With 9 bases clipped from V and 10 bases from J, the junction kept 11 bases outside the gene matches. The CDR3 nucleotides read TGTGCCAGTACCAGGGGGCTCAATAGGTCACCCCTCCACTTT. Encoded protein: CASTRGLNRSPLHF.

This clonotype has ten or more counts. The gene calls are TRBV9 and TRBJ2-6; no clear D gene. Per germline, CDR1 SGDLS and CDR2 YYNGEE. Trimming removed 2 bases from V and 2 bases from J, with 8 bases in between. The CDR3 runs to 15 residues. CDR3 loop: CASSVSIPGANVLTF. The CDR3 DNA sequence: TGTGCCAGCAGCGTTAGTATCCCTGGGGCCAACGTCCTGACTTTC.

There are many counts of this clonotype. The J gene is TRBJ1-5, the V gene TRBV7-9; 8 bases align to TRBD1. The germline V gene encodes CDR1 SEHNR and CDR2 FQNEAQ (reference sequence). Trimming cost V 5 bases and J 8 bases; bases outside gene matches: 8. The CDR3 sequence is 14 residues long. For the CDR3, the DNA is TGTGCCAGCAGCCGACAGGGGAGTAATGAGCCCCAGCATTTT. This translates into CASSRQGSNEPQHF.

This clonotype was seen repeatedly, ten times or more. The rearrangement uses TRBV6-1 and TRBJ2-7; TRBD1 or TRBD2 may be the D gene (5 bases each). V shed 3 bases and J shed 0 bases, with 18 bases lying between them. The CDR3 has 17 amino acids. Per germline, CDR1 MNHNS and CDR2 SASEGT. The CDR3 loop reads CASSDPRGTPSSYEQYF. CDR3 sequence (DNA): TGTGCCAGCAGTGACCCTAGAGGGACCCCCAGCTCCTACGAGCAGTACTTC.

Ten or more counts support this clonotype. The J gene is TRBJ1-1, the V gene TRBV12-3 or TRBV12-4, with D possibly matching TRBD1 (5 bases). The CDR3 extends over 12 amino acids. Trimming shortened V by 2 bases and J by 8 bases, and 9 bases separated the two germline ends. CDR3 DNA: TGTGCCAGCAGTTTAAAGGGGCTGGAAGCTTTCTTT. Amino acids: CASSLKGLEAFF.